Given below is one T cell receptor (beta chain) in context. Its antigen is unknown. Germline V CDR1 and CDR2: SGHRS, YFSETQ. This CDR3 comprises 15 residues. V dropped 0 bases and J dropped 1 base, with 10 bases sitting between them. These data are taken from a study of cytomegalovirus exposure and HLA in healthy donors. Study-wide points: Using the classifier, cytomegalovirus status was reportedly diagnosed with high specificity and sensitivity.

A multiplex PCR was run with 60 Vbeta primers and 13 Jbeta primers. Generated by immunoSEQ multiplex PCR, the TCRdb table keeps only in-frame clones and is missing some. The data show a few hundred thousand clones, about 80% seen once. The material sequenced was PBMCs. The V gene is TRBV5-1, the J gene TRBJ2-5, with a possible D match to TRBD1 (5 bases). This clonotype was obtained from a woman aged 55 to 70 in good health and CMV-seropositive. The CDR3 DNA follows: TGCGCCAGCAGCTTGGTGACAGTTTCCCAAGAGACCCAGTACTTC. Translation: CASSLVTVSQETQYF.